A single sample is the source of the 22 T cell receptor beta chains below, sequenced in a study of human T cells and chemical hapten exposure. As for time point: patch test 1, 2 weeks after DPC sensitization. The treatment denotes: therapeutic diphenylcyclopropenone sensitization with weekly scalp DPC. Using its own MiXCR run on the RACE reads, TCRdb lists one record per CDR3 protein. Found here are some 81,000 distinct CDR3 sequences, over 6% of them singletons; the top ten hold 1.5% to 1.8%. The sample here was whole blood, taken in connection with sensitization to the hapten diphenylcyclopropenone (DPC). The source is a woman aged 30 to 39 with alopecia areata. Some clones in this sample may be carry-over from other donors' samples.

This clonotype was seen at least ten times. The V gene is TRBV2, the J gene TRBJ1-1, with D unclear. Germline CDR1 reads SNHLY; CDR2 reads FYNNEI. This CDR3 spans 16 amino acids. The V end was cut by 0 bases, the J end by 0 bases, with 11 bases between. CDR3 sequence: CASSEAVSLLNTEAFF. The CDR3 DNA reads as TGTGCCAGCAGTGAAGCGGTCAGTCTTCTGAACACTGAAGCTTTCTTT.

This clonotype was observed at least ten times. The V call is TRBV6-5, the J call TRBJ1-1, with no clear D. Germline assignment: CDR1 MNHEY and CDR2 SVGAGI. This CDR3 spans 18 amino acids. The V and J ends lost 0 bases and 0 bases respectively, with 17 bases between them. Written as DNA, the CDR3 is TGTGCCAGCAGTTACTCCTCGCTGGCACGGATCATGAACACTGAAGCTTTCTTT. This sequence encodes CASSYSSLARIMNTEAFF.

In this sample, this clonotype turned up many times. The chain recombines TRBV6-6 with TRBJ1-2, with a tentative D call TRBD1 (6 bases). The germline V gene has CDR1 MNHNY and CDR2 SVGAGI (reference sequence). The CDR3 covers 17 residues. The V end was cut by 4 bases, the J end by 5 bases, with 23 bases between. CDR3 region: CASSFSGGRISAYGYTF. The CDR3 nucleotides read TGTGCCAGCAGTTTCAGCGGGGGGCGGATTTCGGCTTATGGCTACACCTTC.

This clonotype was counted a few times. The chain has TRBV2 and TRBJ1-1, with 8 bases aligning to TRBD1. Germline V gene data show CDR1 as SNHLY and CDR2 as FYNNEI. The trim removed 5 bases at V and 4 bases at J, leaving 6 bases unmatched. The CDR3 runs 14 residues. This chain's CDR3 is CASSQQGEITEAFF. CDR3 DNA: TGTGCCAGCAGTCAACAGGGGGAGATCACTGAAGCTTTCTTT.

The genes are TRBV7-2 and TRBJ2-2; 16 bases line up with TRBD2. With V trimmed by 5 bases and J by 7 bases, 19 bases remained unmatched. CDR1 SGHTA and CDR2 FQGNSA come from the germline V gene. The CDR3 covers 21 residues. The CDR3 reads CASSRTPGLAGGPLGHGELFF. The CDR3, as DNA: TGTGCCAGCAGCCGAACACCGGGACTAGCGGGGGGGCCTCTGGGTCACGGGGAGCTGTTTTTT.

This clonotype came up many times. J is TRBJ2-1 and V is TRBV10-3; 7 nucleotides align to TRBD1. The germline CDR1 and CDR2 sequences are ENHRY and SYGVKD. This CDR3 spans 12 amino acids. V gave up 8 bases and J gave up 10 bases; unmatched junction bases: 8. This CDR3 is CAIGTGVGEQFF. CDR3 nucleotide sequence: TGTGCCATCGGAACAGGGGTGGGGGAGCAGTTCTTC.

This clonotype was picked up many times. The chain recombines TRBV12-3 or TRBV12-4 with TRBJ1-1; D not resolved. This CDR3 contains 13 residues. Trimming took 6 bases from V and 7 from J, leaving 15 bases between them. The CDR3 sequence is CASSPGLGFEAFF. DNA of the CDR3: TGTGCCAGCAGCCCCGGTTTAGGTTTTGAAGCTTTCTTT.

The chain recombines TRBV18 with TRBJ2-5, with 8 bases lining up with TRBD1. This CDR3 contains 14 residues. V was pared by 3 bases and J by 4 bases, with 4 bases of the junction left unmatched. CDR1 KGHSH and CDR2 LQKENI come from the germline V gene. In DNA, the CDR3 is TGTGCCAGCTCACCTACAGGGGGACGAGAGACCCAGTACTTC. It translates to CASSPTGGRETQYF.

This clonotype was counted ten times or more. The chain recombines TRBV12-3 or TRBV12-4 with TRBJ1-5; D is unresolved. Trimming removed 6 bases from V and 7 bases from J, with 16 bases in between. The length of the CDR3 is 14 residues. CDR3 sequence: CASRGPSSGQPQHF. CDR3 DNA sequence: TGTGCCAGCAGGGGCCCATCCTCCGGCCAGCCCCAGCATTTT.

This clonotype was picked up a small number of times. This chain links TRBV20-1 with TRBJ1-3, with TRBD1 matching over 10 bases. CDR1 is DFQATT and CDR2 is SNEGSKA in the germline V gene (reference sequence). Trimming at V came to 5 bases and at J to 4 bases, leaving 11 bases not matched to a gene. This CDR3 spans 16 amino acids. The CDR3 spells CSAPSLGQGKGNTIYF. In DNA form, the CDR3 reads TGCAGTGCTCCCAGCTTGGGACAGGGGAAAGGAAACACCATATATTTT.

This clonotype came up many times. The gene calls are TRBV29-1 and TRBJ2-3; the match to TRBD1 covers 7 bases. Trimming cost V 1 base and J 4 bases; bases outside gene matches: 8. This CDR3 has 15 amino acids. CDR1 SQVTM and CDR2 ANQGSEA come from the germline V gene. The CDR3 nucleotides read TGCAGCGTTGAAGCCCGGTACAGGGGCCCAGATACGCAGTATTTT. Translated, it gives CSVEARYRGPDTQYF.

Regarding this clonotype: A much more abundant neighbour one base away suggests this may be a read error. The chain uses TRBV20-1 and TRBJ2-3; D is ambiguous. The CDR3 is 12 amino acids. Trimming took 3 bases from V and 5 from J, leaving 9 bases between them. Looked up from germline, CDR1 is DFQATT and CDR2 is SNEGSKA (reference sequence). CDR3 region: CSASGRIDTQYF. Written as DNA, the CDR3 is TGCAGTGCTAGTGGCCGCATAGATACGCAGTATTTT.

In this sample, this clonotype turned up a few times. This may arise from a read error, as a much more abundant clone is one base away. The rearrangement links TRBV12-3 or TRBV12-4 to TRBJ1-5; D gene ambiguous. The CDR3 has 13 residues. With 7 bases removed from V and 4 bases from J, the gap between germline ends came to 11 bases. CDR3 nucleotides: TGTGCCAGCACCAGACAAGGGAATCAGCCCCAGCATTTT. This translates into CASTRQGNQPQHF.

In this sample, this clonotype turned up many times. The J gene is TRBJ1-2, the V gene TRBV3-1; perhaps TRBD1 as D (6 bases). The V gene lost 6 bases and the J gene lost 0 bases, with 14 bases spanning the gap. CDR3 length equals 15 residues. Germline V lookup: CDR1 LGHDT, CDR2 YNNKEL (reference sequence). The CDR3 region is CASRAGTLANYGYTF. CDR3 DNA sequence: TGTGCCAGCAGGGCCGGGACACTGGCTAACTATGGCTACACCTTC.

This chain uses TRBV29-1 with TRBJ1-1; D is unclear. Trimming stripped 4 bases from V and 1 base from J, with 10 bases between. The CDR3 consists of 13 residues. Germline V gives CDR1 SQVTM, CDR2 ANQGSEA. CDR3 in amino acids: CSVGQAKNTEAFF. The CDR3 DNA sequence: TGCAGCGTTGGTCAGGCCAAGAACACTGAAGCTTTCTTT.

This clonotype came up many times. The chain couples TRBV27 to TRBJ2-3, with D maybe TRBD1 (7 bases). Germline V gene sequence: CDR1 MNHEY, CDR2 SMNVEV (reference sequence). V was trimmed by 5 bases and J by 4 bases, leaving 19 bases between them. The CDR3 extends over 16 amino acids. CDR3 sequence (DNA): TGTGCCAGCAGTCCCCTTGGAGGGGGCGGATCAGATACGCAGTATTTT. Its protein is CASSPLGGGGSDTQYF.

This clonotype was picked up many times. The chain has TRBV3-1 and TRBJ2-1; the D gene is possibly TRBD2 (6 bases). Trimming removed 3 bases from V and 10 bases from J, with 22 bases in between. Germline assignment: CDR1 LGHDT and CDR2 YNNKEL (reference sequence). This CDR3 region has 16 residues. Written as DNA, the CDR3 is TGTGCCAGCAGCCATCGTGGGACTGCCCATGGAGGAGAGCAGTTCTTC. It translates to CASSHRGTAHGGEQFF.

This clonotype was seen ten or more times. The DNA of the CDR3 is TGTGCCAGCAGCTCAACTACCGGGACAGGGACCTCTGAAGCTTTCTTT. Amino acids: CASSSTTGTGTSEAFF. V gene TRBV7-9 combines with J gene TRBJ1-1; TRBD1 aligns across 9 bases. CDR3 length equals 16 residues. Germline V CDR1 and CDR2: SEHNR, FQNEAQ (reference sequence). V trimming: 4 bases; J trimming: 6 bases; junction bases outside the gene matches: 12.

This clonotype has a count of ten or more. DNA for the CDR3: TGTGCCAGCAGAGATGCCCGGGGGGGGACGCAGTATTTT. Translating it yields CASRDARGGTQYF. The chain uses TRBV6-1 and TRBJ2-3, with 8 bases matching TRBD2. The CDR3 is 13 amino acids. Trimming cost V 6 bases and J 9 bases; bases outside gene matches: 8. CDR1 and CDR2 (germline): MNHNS, SASEGT.

This clonotype occurred a few times. This rearrangement joins TRBV12-3 or TRBV12-4 to TRBJ1-1; 7 positions match TRBD1. The CDR3 is 14 residues long. The ends lost 4 bases at V and 6 bases at J; junction bases unmatched: 8. The CDR3 loop is CASSWQGVVAEAFF. CDR3 bases: TGTGCCAGCAGTTGGCAGGGGGTTGTGGCTGAAGCTTTCTTT.

Notes on this clonotype: This may be a read error, as it is one base from a much larger clone. The chain uses TRBV12-3 or TRBV12-4 and TRBJ2-7, with a weak D call TRBD2 (6 bases). The CDR3 extends over 14 amino acids. Written as DNA, the CDR3 is TGTGCCAGCAGTCGGGACTTAAAATCCTACGAGCAGCACTTC. Protein: CASSRDLKSYEQHF.

This clonotype was seen ten or more times. This rearrangement joins TRBV30 to TRBJ1-3; D is undetermined. V dropped 4 bases and J dropped 0 bases, with 4 bases sitting between them. CDR3 length: 12 residues. CDR1 and CDR2 (germline): GTSNPN, SVGIG (reference sequence). CDR3 sequence: CAWKSSGNTIYF. CDR3 DNA: TGTGCCTGGAAGAGCTCTGGAAACACCATATATTTT.